The clone carrying this T cell receptor beta chain has ten or more counts. These data belong to a study of early T cells in non-severe SARS-CoV-2 infection. In TCRdb, the 5' RACE reads were re-called with MiXCR into one record per CDR3 protein. The sample yields about 62,000 distinct CDR3 sequences, almost 9.5% seen once. The germline gives CDR1 MDHEN, CDR2 SYDVKM. V lost 2 bases and J 0 bases, leaving 7 bases between the germline ends. CDR3 length: 15 amino acids. This chain uses TRBV28 with TRBJ1-4, with D hard to call. This receptor was obtained from an adult who was a healthcare worker with PCR-confirmed SARS-CoV-2 infection or an uninfected control (not recorded which). The sequenced sample consisted of whole blood. In nucleotides, the CDR3 is TGTGCCAGCAGTTTAAAGGGTGCAACTAATGAAAAACTGTTTTTT. Translated, it gives CASSLKGATNEKLFF.